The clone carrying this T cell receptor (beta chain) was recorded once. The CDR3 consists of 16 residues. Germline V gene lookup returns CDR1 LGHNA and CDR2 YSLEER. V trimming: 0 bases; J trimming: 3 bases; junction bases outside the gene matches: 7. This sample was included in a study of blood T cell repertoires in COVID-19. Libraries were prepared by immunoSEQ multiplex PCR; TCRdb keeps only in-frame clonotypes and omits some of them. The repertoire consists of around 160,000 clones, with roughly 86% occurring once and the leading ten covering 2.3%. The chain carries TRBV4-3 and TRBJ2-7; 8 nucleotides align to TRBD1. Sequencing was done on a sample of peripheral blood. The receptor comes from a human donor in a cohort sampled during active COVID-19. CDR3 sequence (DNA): TGCGCCAGCAGCCAAGATCACGGGACAGGCGGCTACGAGCAGTACTTC. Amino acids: CASSQDHGTGGYEQYF.